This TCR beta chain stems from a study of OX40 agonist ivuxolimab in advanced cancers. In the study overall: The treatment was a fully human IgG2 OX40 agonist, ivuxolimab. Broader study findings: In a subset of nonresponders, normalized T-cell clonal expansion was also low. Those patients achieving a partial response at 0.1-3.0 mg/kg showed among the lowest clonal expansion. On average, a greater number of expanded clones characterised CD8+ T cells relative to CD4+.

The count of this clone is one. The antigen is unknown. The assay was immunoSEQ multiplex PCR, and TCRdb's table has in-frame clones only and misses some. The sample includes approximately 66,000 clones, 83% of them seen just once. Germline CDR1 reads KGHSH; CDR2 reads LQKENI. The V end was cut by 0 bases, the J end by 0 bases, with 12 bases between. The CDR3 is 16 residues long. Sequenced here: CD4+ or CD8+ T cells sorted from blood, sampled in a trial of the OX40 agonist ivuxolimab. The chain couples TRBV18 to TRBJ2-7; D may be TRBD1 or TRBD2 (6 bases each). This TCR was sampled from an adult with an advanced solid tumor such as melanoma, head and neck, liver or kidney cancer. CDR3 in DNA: TGTGCCAGCTCACCACCGGGGGCGGGGTACTCCTACGAGCAGTACTTC. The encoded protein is CASSPPGAGYSYEQYF. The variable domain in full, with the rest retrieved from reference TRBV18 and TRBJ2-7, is NAGVMQNPRHLVRRRGQEARLRCSPMKGHSHVYWYRQLPEEGLKFMVYLQKENIIDESGMPKERFSAEFPKEGPSILRIQQVVRGDSAAYFCASSPPGAGYSYEQYFGPGTRLTVT.